A selection of T cell receptor beta chains follows, all from one sample in a study of cytomegalovirus exposure and HLA in healthy donors. Data came from immunoSEQ multiplex PCR; TCRdb stores just in-frame clones and leaves some out. In the table there are 150,000 to 200,000 clones, around 80% of which are singletons. Sequencing input: PBMCs. The receptor source for this set is a girl under 18 in good health and CMV-seropositive. Each CDR3 is given with its conserved first and last residue. A D gene is named only where the DNA matches it firmly. Clone size is shown for a subset of rows, as once, few, many or a class of expanded clone.

clone size: -; V gene: TRBV25-1; J gene: TRBJ2-3; D gene: TRBD1; CDR3 DNA: TGTGCCAGCAGCGGACAGGGGTGGGCAGATACGCAGTATTTT; CDR3 protein: CASSGQGWADTQYF
clone size: -; V gene: TRBV4-1; J gene: TRBJ2-7; D gene: TRBD2; CDR3 DNA: TGCGCCAGCAGCCATCGGGGAGGGGGACTAGCGGTCCACGAGCAGTACTTC; CDR3 protein: CASSHRGGGLAVHEQYF
clone size: -; V gene: TRBV27; J gene: TRBJ2-7; D gene: TRBD1; CDR3 DNA: TGTGCCAGCCGAGACCGGGACAGCTCCTACGAGCAGTACTTC; CDR3 protein: CASRDRDSSYEQYF
clone size: -; V gene: TRBV10-2; J gene: TRBJ2-5; D gene: -; CDR3 DNA: TGCGCCAGCAGGCCGACTTCTCAAGAGACCCAGTACTTC; CDR3 protein: CASRPTSQETQYF
clone size: -; V gene: TRBV10-3; J gene: TRBJ2-7; D gene: -; CDR3 DNA: TGTGCCATCAGTGAGCTCTACGAGCAGTACTTC; CDR3 protein: CAISELYEQYF
clone size: -; V gene: TRBV4-1; J gene: TRBJ1-2; D gene: -; CDR3 DNA: TGCGCCAGCAGCCATCCTTCGCGAAAAACAGGAGATCATGGCTACACCTTC; CDR3 protein: CASSHPSRKTGDHGYTF
clone size: once; V gene: TRBV4-3; J gene: TRBJ2-1; D gene: -; CDR3 DNA: TGCGCCAGCAGCCAGGGGGCTAGGAGAGGTGAGCAGTTCTTC; CDR3 protein: CASSQGARRGEQFF
clone size: -; V gene: TRBV5-1; J gene: TRBJ2-5; D gene: -; CDR3 DNA: TGCGCCAGCAGCTTTCGGGCGGGGGCACAAGAGACCCAGTACTTC; CDR3 protein: CASSFRAGAQETQYF
clone size: -; V gene: TRBV6-5; J gene: TRBJ2-7; D gene: TRBD1; CDR3 DNA: TGTGCCAGCAGTTACGTAGACAGGGGGGGTTCCTACGAGCAGTACTTC; CDR3 protein: CASSYVDRGGSYEQYF
clone size: -; V gene: TRBV28; J gene: TRBJ1-2; D gene: TRBD1; CDR3 DNA: TGTGCCAGCAGGACGGCGGACAGGCAGGGCTACACCTTC; CDR3 protein: CASRTADRQGYTF
clone size: -; V gene: TRBV6-5; J gene: TRBJ2-1; D gene: -; CDR3 DNA: TGTGCCAGCAGTTACCCCGGGCAGGGGCTGTACAATGAGCAGTTCTTC; CDR3 protein: CASSYPGQGLYNEQFF
clone size: -; V gene: TRBV5-1; J gene: TRBJ1-2; D gene: TRBD1; CDR3 DNA: TGCGCCAGCAGCAGAAATACAGGGGGCTATGGCTACACCTTC; CDR3 protein: CASSRNTGGYGYTF
clone size: few; V gene: TRBV6-6; J gene: TRBJ2-7; D gene: TRBD1; CDR3 DNA: TGTGCCAGCAGTTACTTACAGGGGTACGAGCAGTACTTC; CDR3 protein: CASSYLQGYEQYF
clone size: -; V gene: TRBV11-2; J gene: TRBJ2-1; D gene: -; CDR3 DNA: TGTGCCAGCAGCTTATCTGTAGTATCCTACAATGAGCAGTTCTTC; CDR3 protein: CASSLSVVSYNEQFF
clone size: -; V gene: TRBV19; J gene: TRBJ2-3; D gene: -; CDR3 DNA: TGTGCCAGTAGCACCCGGAGCGCAGATACGCAGTATTTT; CDR3 protein: CASSTRSADTQYF
clone size: -; V gene: TRBV5-6; J gene: TRBJ1-5; D gene: -; CDR3 DNA: TGTGCCAGCAGCTTGGACGGTTATAGCAATCAGCCCCAGCATTTT; CDR3 protein: CASSLDGYSNQPQHF
clone size: once; V gene: TRBV5-1; J gene: TRBJ2-5; D gene: TRBD1; CDR3 DNA: TGCGCCAGCAGAGGACAGGGTCAAGAGACCCAGTACTTC; CDR3 protein: CASRGQGQETQYF
clone size: -; V gene: TRBV5-6; J gene: TRBJ2-1; D gene: TRBD2; CDR3 DNA: TGTGCCAGCAGCTGGGGGACTAGCGGGACTTACAATGAGCAGTTCTTC; CDR3 protein: CASSWGTSGTYNEQFF
clone size: -; V gene: TRBV5-1; J gene: TRBJ2-3; D gene: TRBD2; CDR3 DNA: TGCGCCAGCAGCGCCGGGACTAGGGTAGGAGATACGCAGTATTTT; CDR3 protein: CASSAGTRVGDTQYF
clone size: -; V gene: TRBV6-5; J gene: TRBJ2-1; D gene: -; CDR3 DNA: TGTGCCAGCAGTTACGGGGGACTGACTAATGAGCAGTTCTTC; CDR3 protein: CASSYGGLTNEQFF
clone size: once; V gene: TRBV29-1; J gene: TRBJ1-2; D gene: -; CDR3 DNA: TGCAGCGTCGCCCTTCCAGGAATTTATGGCTACACCTTT; CDR3 protein: CSVALPGIYGYTF
clone size: -; V gene: TRBV7-9; J gene: TRBJ2-7; D gene: -; CDR3 DNA: TGTGCCAGCAGCTCCGCGATTATCTCCTACGAGCAGTACTTC; CDR3 protein: CASSSAIISYEQYF
clone size: -; V gene: TRBV5-1; J gene: TRBJ2-7; D gene: -; CDR3 DNA: TGCGCCAGCACCGCTCGAGAGCGAGACGAGCAGTACTTC; CDR3 protein: CASTARERDEQYF
clone size: -; V gene: TRBV5-1; J gene: TRBJ2-7; D gene: TRBD1; CDR3 DNA: TGCGCCAGCAGCTTAACCGGGACAGCGTCCTACGAGCAGTACTTC; CDR3 protein: CASSLTGTASYEQYF
clone size: -; V gene: TRBV5-1; J gene: TRBJ2-7; D gene: TRBD2; CDR3 DNA: TGCGCCAGCAGCTTTGCGGGAGGGGTCTACGAGCAGTACTTC; CDR3 protein: CASSFAGGVYEQYF
clone size: -; V gene: TRBV5-6; J gene: TRBJ2-5; D gene: TRBD2; CDR3 DNA: TGTGCCAGCAGCATACTCACCGGGACTAGCCAAGAGACCCAGTACTTC; CDR3 protein: CASSILTGTSQETQYF
clone size: -; V gene: TRBV4-2; J gene: TRBJ1-2; D gene: TRBD1; CDR3 DNA: TGTGCCAGCAGCCAGGATCACCTGACAGGGGGCGCGTATGGCTACACCTTC; CDR3 protein: CASSQDHLTGGAYGYTF
clone size: -; V gene: TRBV7-9; J gene: TRBJ2-5; D gene: TRBD2; CDR3 DNA: TGTGCCAGCAGCTCTAGCGGGATTCAAGAGACCCAGTACTTC; CDR3 protein: CASSSSGIQETQYF
clone size: -; V gene: TRBV29-1; J gene: TRBJ2-3; D gene: -; CDR3 DNA: TGCAGCGCCAGGGGCAGCACAGATACGCAGTATTTT; CDR3 protein: CSARGSTDTQYF
clone size: -; V gene: TRBV15; J gene: TRBJ1-3; D gene: TRBD1; CDR3 DNA: TGTGCCACCAGCAGTGGGCGGACAGGCATTGGAAACACCATATATTTT; CDR3 protein: CATSSGRTGIGNTIYF
clone size: -; V gene: TRBV4-1; J gene: TRBJ1-5; D gene: -; CDR3 DNA: TGCGCCAGCAGCCAAGGCAGGGTTGAGTTACAGCATTTT; CDR3 protein: CASSQGRVELQHF
clone size: few; V gene: TRBV7-6; J gene: TRBJ2-1; D gene: -; CDR3 DNA: TGTGCCAGCAGCTTGAACGGGTTCAATGAGCAGTTCTTC; CDR3 protein: CASSLNGFNEQFF